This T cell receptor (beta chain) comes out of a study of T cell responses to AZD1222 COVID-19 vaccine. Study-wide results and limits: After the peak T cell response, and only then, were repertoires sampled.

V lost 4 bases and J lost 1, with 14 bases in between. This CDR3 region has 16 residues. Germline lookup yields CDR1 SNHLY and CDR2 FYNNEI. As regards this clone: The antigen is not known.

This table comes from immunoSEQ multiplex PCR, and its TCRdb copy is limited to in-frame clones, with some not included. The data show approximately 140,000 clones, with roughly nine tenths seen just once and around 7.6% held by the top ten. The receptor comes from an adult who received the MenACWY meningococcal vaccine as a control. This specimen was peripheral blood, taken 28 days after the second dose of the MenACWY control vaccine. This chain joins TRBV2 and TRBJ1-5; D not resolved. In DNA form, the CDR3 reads TGTGCCAGCAGTGTTTTAGGCGGTGGGAGCAATCAGCCCCAGCATTTT. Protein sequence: CASSVLGGGSNQPQHF.